The T cell receptor beta chain under discussion was sequenced for a study of Tregs in tolerant kidney transplant recipients (dated by TCRdb to between 2017 and 2020). The study in broad terms: Before combined kidney and bone marrow transplantation, this study identified donor-specific regulatory T cells using TCRbeta sequencing and then followed those same cells after transplant.

The time point label, read with the paper, signifies: 6 months after combined kidney and bone marrow transplant. Transplants used related donors with nonmyeloablative bone marrow transplantation; mixed chimerism was transient in the human trials. Unstimulated Tregs (CD4+CD25+CD127-), CD4+ non-Tregs (CD4+CD25-), CD4 and CD8 cells were FACS-sorted from thawed PBMCs. A few combined kidney and bone marrow transplant recipients from the ITN036ST trial were included as patients, and samples were available only from these trial subjects. Healthy control blood was processed to PBMCs by Ficoll density gradient and cryopreserved, and patient PBMCs were collected before and after transplant. As to this clone: It has no known antigen specificity. It has no much larger one-base neighbor in the sample; base qualities were not kept.

General study outcomes and caveats: PCR primers changed over time for some patients, so nucleotide-level comparison across those patients' samples was not possible. The study was constrained by small patient numbers, and validation of the findings is required in larger populations and under other immunosuppression protocols. In tolerant patients, the expansion of donor-specific Tregs was greater than global Treg expansion, suggesting that the expansion was antigen-driven rather than nonspecific. Biological reproducibility was not directly addressed, though technical replication error appeared minimal. Expanding Tregs with activated donor B cells appeared to identify the most biologically relevant and donor-specific TCRbeta repertoire.

Genomic DNA was extracted from sorted cells with the QIAGEN DNeasy Blood and Tissue Kit for TCRbeta CDR3 sequencing. High-throughput TCRbeta CDR3 sequencing, which included PCR amplification with bias correction and internal controls, was done commercially through immunoSEQ. Per the original workflow: Unique productive TCRbeta sequences were defined by CDR3 nucleotide sequence when primers matched and otherwise by CDR3 amino acid sequence together with Vbeta and Jbeta genes. To correct for sorting error, sequences found in more than one sorted population at a frequency ratio of 2:1 or less were discarded, and the remaining shared sequences were assigned to the population with the higher frequency. Donor-reactive sequences were defined as at least 5-fold expanded in CFSE-low cells versus unstimulated cells, with frequency of at least 0.01% in CFSE-low cells. Jensen-Shannon divergence, calculated on the top 100 TCRbeta sequences ranked by frequency, was used to quantify repertoire divergence. For samples with multiple sequencing runs, sorting error was corrected in each run separately before the runs were combined. TCRdb stores this immuneACCESS table with in-frame sequences only. Part of the clones is absent; in the studies checked, under half of the shortfall reflects unresolved V genes, and no reason is known for the rest. The V and J calls and the clone size are those of that table, but D and trimming were determined from the DNA. For this sample the table gives about 64,000 clones, of which 80% to 90% were detected only once. Clones ranked in the top ten supply 3.5% to 4% of the sample.

From a lookup of the germline V gene, CDR1 and CDR2 are LGHNA and YNFKEQ. Including cysteine and phenylalanine, the CDR3 has 16 amino acids. Only the CDR3 part of the read is kept: 48 bases, read in frame from the first base. Trimming takes 5 bases off V and 0 bases off J; junction bases not matched to a gene: 8. The material was CD4+ T cells from blood (PBMCs), obtained 6 months after the transplant. The clonotype comes from a human patient who received a combined kidney and bone marrow transplant. Some T cells may have been brought in with the graft after a transplant. The receptor chain draws on TRBV4-2 and TRBJ1-2, and TRBD1 aligns with 8 junction nucleotides. CDR3 sequence: CASSTQTGDSNYGYTF. The nucleotide sequence reads TGTGCCAGCAGCACCCAGACAGGGGACTCTAACTATGGCTACACCTTC.